Below, 5 T cell receptor beta chains from the same sample are listed, as sequenced in a study of identical twins. One entry per CDR3 protein results from TCRdb running MiXCR on the 5' RACE reads. The table shows 300,000 to 350,000 distinct CDR3 sequences, with over 9% occurring only once. The sample also formed part of further work on yellow fever vaccine responses in identical twins.

Sequenced input: CD8+ T cells sorted from blood. Receptors originate from a woman aged 18-29 years in good health.

This clonotype was seen many times. The chain employs TRBV5-1 and TRBJ2-1, with TRBD2 matching over 14 bases. Germline CDR1 is SGHRS and CDR2 is YFSETQ. This CDR3 spans 16 amino acids. Unmatched junction bases numbered 4, after V lost 4 bases and J lost 4 bases. CDR3 region: CASSPGLAGVYNEQFF. The CDR3 DNA is TGCGCCAGCAGCCCGGGACTAGCGGGAGTGTACAATGAGCAGTTCTTC.

The V call is TRBV6-1, the J call TRBJ2-1; a weak D match, TRBD2 (5 bases). CDR3 length: 17 residues. V gave up 1 base and J gave up 7 bases, with 20 bases separating them. Germline V gives CDR1 MNHNS, CDR2 SASEGT. The DNA of the CDR3 is TGTGCCAGCAGTGAAGTCGCGCTTAGCGCCTACGCGAATGAGCAGTTCTTC. Translation gives CASSEVALSAYANEQFF.

There are a few counts of this clonotype. V usage is TRBV13 and J usage is TRBJ1-1; tentative D call: TRBD1 (5 bases). Germline assignment: CDR1 PRHDT and CDR2 FYEKMQ (reference sequence). The CDR3 sequence is 13 residues long. Trimming took off 5 bases at V and 1 base at J, with 8 bases between the two ends. The CDR3 here is CASSTQENTEAFF. DNA for the CDR3: TGTGCCAGCAGCACACAGGAGAACACTGAAGCTTTCTTT.

This clonotype appeared a few times. This sequence joins TRBV9 and TRBJ2-7; 7 bases are shared with TRBD1. Germline V gene data show CDR1 as SGDLS and CDR2 as YYNGEE. The trim removed 4 bases at V and 0 bases at J, leaving 10 bases unmatched. This CDR3 contains 16 residues. The CDR3 spells CASSTSGTAVSYEQYF. In DNA, the CDR3 is TGTGCCAGCAGCACCTCCGGGACAGCAGTCTCCTACGAGCAGTACTTC. Full variable domain (missing parts from reference TRBV9 and TRBJ2-7): DSGVTQTPKHLITATGQRVTLRCSPRSGDLSVYWYQQSLDQGLQFLIQYYNGEERAKGNILERFSAQQFPDLHSELNLSSLELGDSALYFCASSTSGTAVSYEQYFGPGTRLTVT.

This clonotype appeared many times. The J gene is TRBJ2-3, the V gene TRBV4-2; D possibly corresponds to TRBD2 (5 bases). The germline CDR1 and CDR2 sequences are LGHNA and YNFKEQ. The length of the CDR3 is 18 residues. Trimming cost V 2 bases and J 3 bases, with 21 bases left between them. Here the CDR3 reads CASSQSNEGFSGTDTQYF. The CDR3 DNA reads TGTGCCAGCAGCCAAAGTAACGAGGGATTCTCGGGGACAGATACGCAGTATTTT.